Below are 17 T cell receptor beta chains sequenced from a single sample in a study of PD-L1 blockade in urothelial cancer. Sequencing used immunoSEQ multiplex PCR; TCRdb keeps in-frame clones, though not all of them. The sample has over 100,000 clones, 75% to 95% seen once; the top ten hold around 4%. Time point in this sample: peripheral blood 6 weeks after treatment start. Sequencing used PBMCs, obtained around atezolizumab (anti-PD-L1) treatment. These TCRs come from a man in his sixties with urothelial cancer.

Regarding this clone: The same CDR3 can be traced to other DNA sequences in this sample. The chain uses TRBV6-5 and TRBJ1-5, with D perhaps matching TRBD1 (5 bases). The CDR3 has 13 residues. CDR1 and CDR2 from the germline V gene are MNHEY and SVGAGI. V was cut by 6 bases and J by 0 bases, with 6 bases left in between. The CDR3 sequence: CASRGGSNQPQHF. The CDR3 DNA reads TGTGCCAGCAGGGGGGGTAGCAATCAGCCCCAGCATTTT.

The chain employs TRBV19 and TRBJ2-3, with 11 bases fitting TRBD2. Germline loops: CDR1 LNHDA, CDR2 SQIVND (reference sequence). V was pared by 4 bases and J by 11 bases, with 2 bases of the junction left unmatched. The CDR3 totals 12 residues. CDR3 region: CASSTGLAGQYF. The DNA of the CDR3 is TGTGCCAGTAGTACCGGACTAGCGGGGCAGTATTTT.

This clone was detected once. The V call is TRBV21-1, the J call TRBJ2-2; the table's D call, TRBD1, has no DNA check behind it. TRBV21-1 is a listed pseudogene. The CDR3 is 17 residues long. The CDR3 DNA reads TGTGCCAGCAGCAAAGGACGCACAGGGGGTAATGGGGGGGAGCTGTTTTTT. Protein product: CASSKGRTGGNGGELFF.

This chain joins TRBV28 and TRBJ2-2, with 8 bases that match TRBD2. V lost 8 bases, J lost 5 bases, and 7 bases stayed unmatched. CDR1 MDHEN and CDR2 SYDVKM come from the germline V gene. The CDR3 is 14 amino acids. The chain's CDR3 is CASLGTRGTGELFF. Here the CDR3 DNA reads TGTGCCAGCCTCGGGACTAGAGGGACCGGGGAGCTGTTTTTT. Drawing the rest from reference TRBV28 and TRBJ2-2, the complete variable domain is DVKVTQSSRYLVKRTGEKVFLECVQDMDHENMFWYRQDPGLGLRLIYFSYDVKMKEKGDIPEGYSVSREKKERFSLILESASTNQTSMYLCASLGTRGTGELFFGEGSRLTVL.

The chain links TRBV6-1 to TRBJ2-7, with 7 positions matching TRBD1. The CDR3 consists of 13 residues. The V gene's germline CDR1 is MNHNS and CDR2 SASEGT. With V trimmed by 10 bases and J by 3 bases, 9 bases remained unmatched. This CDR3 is CATEPTGRYEQYF. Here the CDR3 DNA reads TGTGCCACGGAACCGACAGGGCGCTACGAGCAGTACTTC.

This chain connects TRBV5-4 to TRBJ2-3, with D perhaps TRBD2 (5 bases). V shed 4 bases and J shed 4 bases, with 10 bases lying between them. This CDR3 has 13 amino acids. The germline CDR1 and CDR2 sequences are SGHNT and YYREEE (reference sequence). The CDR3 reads CASSQPGSDTQYF. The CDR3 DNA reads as TGTGCCAGCAGCCAGCCGGGGTCAGATACGCAGTATTTT.

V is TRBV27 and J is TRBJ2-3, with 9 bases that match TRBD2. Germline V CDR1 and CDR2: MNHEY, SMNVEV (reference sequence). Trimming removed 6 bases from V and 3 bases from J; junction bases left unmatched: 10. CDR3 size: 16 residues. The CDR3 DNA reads TGTGCCAGCAGCCGTCAAGTGGCGGGGGGGACAGATACGCAGTATTTT. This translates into CASSRQVAGGTDTQYF.

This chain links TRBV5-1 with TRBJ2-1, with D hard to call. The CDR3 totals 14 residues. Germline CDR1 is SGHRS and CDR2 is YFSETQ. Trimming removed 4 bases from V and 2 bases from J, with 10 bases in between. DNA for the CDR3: TGCGCCAGCAGCCGCGGCAGTACCTACAATGAGCAGTTCTTC. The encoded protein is CASSRGSTYNEQFF.

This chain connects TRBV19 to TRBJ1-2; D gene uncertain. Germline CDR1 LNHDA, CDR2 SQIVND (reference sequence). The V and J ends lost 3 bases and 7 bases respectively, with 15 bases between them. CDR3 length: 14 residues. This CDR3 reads CASSISTAGLGYTF. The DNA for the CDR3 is TGTGCCAGTAGTATTAGTACGGCGGGTCTTGGCTACACCTTC.

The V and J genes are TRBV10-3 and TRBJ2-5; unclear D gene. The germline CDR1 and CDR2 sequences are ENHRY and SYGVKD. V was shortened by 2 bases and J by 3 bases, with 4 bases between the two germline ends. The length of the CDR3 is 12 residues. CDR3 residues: CAISEAEETQYF. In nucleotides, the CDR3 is TGTGCCATCAGTGAGGCGGAAGAGACCCAGTACTTC.

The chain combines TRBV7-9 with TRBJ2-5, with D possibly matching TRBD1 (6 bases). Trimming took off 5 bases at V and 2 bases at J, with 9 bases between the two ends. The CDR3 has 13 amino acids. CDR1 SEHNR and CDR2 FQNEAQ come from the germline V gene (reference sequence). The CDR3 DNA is TGTGCCAGCAGCATGACAGGTCAAGAGACCCAGTACTTC. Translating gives CASSMTGQETQYF.

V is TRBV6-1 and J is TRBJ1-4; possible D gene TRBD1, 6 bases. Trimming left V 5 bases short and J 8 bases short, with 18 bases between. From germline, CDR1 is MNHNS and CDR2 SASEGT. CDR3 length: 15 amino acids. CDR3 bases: TGTGCCAGCAGTCAGGACAGCTATCCACGGGAAAAACTGTTTTTT. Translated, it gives CASSQDSYPREKLFF.

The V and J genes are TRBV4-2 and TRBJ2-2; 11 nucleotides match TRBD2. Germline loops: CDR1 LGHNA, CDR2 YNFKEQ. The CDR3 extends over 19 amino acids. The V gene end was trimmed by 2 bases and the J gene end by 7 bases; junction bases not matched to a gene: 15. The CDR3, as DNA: TGTGCCAGCAGCCAATTGCCCGTGGGTAGCGGGGGGGCGGTCGGGGAGCTGTTTTTT. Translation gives CASSQLPVGSGGAVGELFF.

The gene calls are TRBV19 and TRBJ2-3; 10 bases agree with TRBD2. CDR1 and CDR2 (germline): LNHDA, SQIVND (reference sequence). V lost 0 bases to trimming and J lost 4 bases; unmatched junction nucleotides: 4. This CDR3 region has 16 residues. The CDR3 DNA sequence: TGTGCCAGTAGTATAGAACTAGCGGGATTCTCAGATACGCAGTATTTT. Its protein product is CASSIELAGFSDTQYF.

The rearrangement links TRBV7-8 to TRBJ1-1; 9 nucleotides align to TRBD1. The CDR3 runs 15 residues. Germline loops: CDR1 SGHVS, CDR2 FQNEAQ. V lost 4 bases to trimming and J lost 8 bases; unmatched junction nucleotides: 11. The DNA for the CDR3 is TGTGCCAGCAGCTCCACAGGGGGCGGCGGTAAAGAAGCTTTCTTT. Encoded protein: CASSSTGGGGKEAFF. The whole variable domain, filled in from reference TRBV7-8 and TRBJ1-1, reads GAGVSQSPRYKVAKRGQDVALRCDPISGHVSLFWYQQALGQGPEFLTYFQNEAQLDKSGLPSDRFFAERPEGSVSTLKIQRTQQEDSAVYLCASSSTGGGGKEAFFGQGTRLTVV.

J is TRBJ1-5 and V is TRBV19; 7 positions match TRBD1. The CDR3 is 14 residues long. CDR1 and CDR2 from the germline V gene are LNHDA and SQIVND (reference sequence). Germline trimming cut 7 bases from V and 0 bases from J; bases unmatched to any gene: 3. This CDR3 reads CASKGQDSNQPQHF. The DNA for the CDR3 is TGTGCCAGTAAAGGACAGGATAGCAATCAGCCCCAGCATTTT.

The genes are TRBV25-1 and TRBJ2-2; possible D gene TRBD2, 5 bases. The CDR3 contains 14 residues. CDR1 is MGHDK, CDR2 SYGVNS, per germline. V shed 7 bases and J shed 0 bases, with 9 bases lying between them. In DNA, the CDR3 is TGTGCCAGCAAGGAGACTACGAACACCGGGGAGCTGTTTTTT. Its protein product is CASKETTNTGELFF.